This TCR beta chain derives from a study of shared T cell receptors in the human thymus. Trimming pared 4 bases from V and 1 base from J, leaving 8 bases between. CDR1 and CDR2 from the germline V gene are ENHRY and SYGVKD. This CDR3 spans 14 amino acids. Method: immunoSEQ multiplex PCR; TCRdb's copy keeps in-frame clones and lacks some. The sample shows about 380,000 clones, 85% to 95% of them seen only once. The receptor comes from a human donor. Sequenced input: thymocytes. The V call is TRBV10-3, the J call TRBJ2-4; D is perhaps TRBD2 (5 bases). The CDR3 DNA reads as TGTGCCATCAGTGGCCCGGGGGCCAAAAACATTCAGTACTTC. Residues: CAISGPGAKNIQYF.